These 29 T cell receptor beta chains share one sample of origin, sequenced in a study of blood T cell repertoires in COVID-19. Produced via immunoSEQ multiplex PCR; TCRdb's table is partial and in-frame only. The sample shows approximately 250,000 clones, 80% to 90% of them seen only once. The sequencing input was peripheral blood. The receptors shown here come from a man younger than 40 who had recovered from COVID-19.

This clone occurred a few times. The chain couples TRBV5-5 to TRBJ2-1, with D hard to call. V lost 2 bases and J 4 bases, leaving 19 bases between the germline ends. The CDR3 runs to 17 residues. The germline V gene encodes CDR1 SGHKS and CDR2 YYEKEE (reference sequence). CDR3 in amino acids: CASSFGRYVLTYNEQFF. In DNA, the CDR3 is TGTGCCAGCAGCTTCGGCAGGTACGTCCTTACGTACAATGAGCAGTTCTTC.

This clone was counted once. The chain couples TRBV5-5 to TRBJ2-6, with no clear D. Germline V gene sequence: CDR1 SGHKS, CDR2 YYEKEE (reference sequence). This CDR3 has 15 amino acids. With 4 bases removed from V and 5 bases from J, the gap between germline ends came to 13 bases. In DNA form, the CDR3 reads TGTGCCAGCAGCCCCCCAGGCCTGCGGGCCAACGTCCTGACTTTC. Protein: CASSPPGLRANVLTF.

V usage is TRBV19 and J usage is TRBJ2-3; tentative D call: TRBD1 (7 bases). CDR3 size: 15 residues. V lost 6 bases to trimming and J lost 2 bases, with 15 bases between them. Germline assignment: CDR1 LNHDA and CDR2 SQIVND (reference sequence). As DNA, the CDR3 is TGTGCCAGTAGCACCAGGGGGGCCTACACAGATACGCAGTATTTT. It encodes CASSTRGAYTDTQYF.

This chain connects TRBV28 to TRBJ1-1; 7 nucleotides line up with TRBD1. Germline V gene data show CDR1 as MDHEN and CDR2 as SYDVKM. Trimming took 5 bases from V and 5 from J; bases not matched to a gene: 8. The CDR3 sequence is 14 residues long. The DNA of the CDR3 is TGTGCCAGCAGTATGACAGGGCTAAGGACTGAAGCTTTCTTT. Translating it yields CASSMTGLRTEAFF.

CDR3 sequence (DNA): TGCGCCAGCAGCCATCCACTAGCGGGGAGAGAGACCCAGTACTTC. Protein product: CASSHPLAGRETQYF. The V gene is TRBV4-1, the J gene TRBJ2-5; TRBD2 matches at 10 bases. V shed 3 bases, J shed 4 bases, and the junction held 5 bases outside the gene matches. This CDR3 has 15 residues. Germline lookup yields CDR1 MGHRA and CDR2 YSYEKL.

This chain connects TRBV19 to TRBJ1-3; D is unresolved. Germline-derived CDR1 and CDR2 are LNHDA and SQIVND (reference sequence). V was clipped by 9 bases and J by 0 bases, with 18 bases between them. The CDR3 spans 16 residues. The CDR3 bases are TGTGCCAGCCTAAATCAAAGGCGGTCCTCTGGAAACACCATATATTTT. Translating gives CASLNQRRSSGNTIYF.

The gene calls are TRBV6-6 and TRBJ2-5; 7 bases are shared with TRBD2. The CDR3 consists of 13 residues. J lost 4 bases, V lost 6 bases, and 5 bases had no gene match. CDR1 and CDR2 (germline): MNHNY, SVGAGI (reference sequence). The CDR3 loop reads CASRGGVGETQYF. The CDR3 nucleotides are TGTGCCAGCAGGGGAGGGGTCGGAGAGACCCAGTACTTC.

As to this clone: The identical CDR3 is also encoded by other nucleotide sequences in the sample. This chain links TRBV12-3 or TRBV12-4 with TRBJ1-3; D gene ambiguous. The CDR3 runs to 12 residues. V gave up 3 bases and J gave up 4 bases, with 4 bases separating them. For the CDR3, the DNA is TGTGCCAGCAGTTTCGGGGGAAACACCATATATTTT. Protein sequence: CASSFGGNTIYF.

The chain has TRBV3-1 (or the pseudogene TRBV3-2) and TRBJ1-4; the D gene is possibly TRBD1 (6 bases). CDR3 length equals 14 residues. CDR1 and CDR2 from the germline V gene are LGHDT and YNNKEL (reference sequence). Trimming took 0 bases from V and 13 from J, leaving 15 bases between them. In DNA form, the CDR3 reads TGTGCCAGCAGCCAAGATGGCCAGGGGCCAGGACTGTTTTTT. It is translated as CASSQDGQGPGLFF.

The chain has TRBV3-1 (or the pseudogene TRBV3-2) and TRBJ2-5; TRBD2 matches 14 bases. The CDR3 has 17 residues. V gave up 4 bases and J gave up 4 bases; unmatched junction bases: 8. Germline assignment: CDR1 LGHDT and CDR2 YNNKEL (reference sequence). The CDR3 loop is CASSPISTSGGGETQYF. CDR3 coding DNA: TGTGCCAGCAGCCCAATCTCGACTAGCGGGGGGGGAGAGACCCAGTACTTC.

The chain links TRBV9 to TRBJ1-3; tentatively, D is TRBD1 (5 bases). This CDR3 has 15 residues. V lost 4 bases to trimming and J lost 3 bases, with 14 bases between them. Germline V CDR1 and CDR2: SGDLS, YYNGEE. CDR3 protein: CASSYGTGVGNTIYF. CDR3 nucleotides: TGTGCCAGCAGCTACGGGACTGGGGTTGGAAACACCATATATTTT.

The chain combines TRBV27 with TRBJ1-1, with 9 positions matching TRBD1. CDR3 length: 16 residues. V was clipped by 3 bases and J by 5 bases; unmatched bases: 10. Germline V CDR1 and CDR2: MNHEY, SMNVEV (reference sequence). CDR3 region: CASSFRAQGAITEAFF. The DNA of the CDR3 is TGTGCCAGCAGTTTTAGGGCACAGGGGGCGATTACTGAAGCTTTCTTT.

Written as DNA, the CDR3 is TGTGCCAGCAGCCGAGTCTACGGTTCTAATGAAAAACTGTTTTTT. Its protein product is CASSRVYGSNEKLFF. The chain employs TRBV6-5 and TRBJ1-4; no clear D gene. The V end lost 6 bases, the J end lost 3 bases, and 14 bases lay between the germline ends. Germline V gene lookup returns CDR1 MNHEY and CDR2 SVGAGI. This CDR3 contains 15 residues.

The chain employs TRBV5-1 and TRBJ1-3; 8 bases are shared with TRBD1. With 3 bases clipped from V and 0 bases from J, the junction kept 8 bases outside the gene matches. The CDR3 has 17 amino acids. Germline assignment: CDR1 SGHRS and CDR2 YFSETQ. CDR3 in amino acids: CASSWTQQGGSGNTIYF. CDR3 nucleotide sequence: TGCGCCAGCAGCTGGACCCAACAGGGGGGCTCTGGAAACACCATATATTTT.

V usage is TRBV7-6 and J usage is TRBJ2-1, with 7 positions matching TRBD2. Germline loops: CDR1 SGHVS, CDR2 FNYEAQ. This CDR3 has 18 residues. J was trimmed by 2 bases and V by 1 base; bases with no gene match: 11. The CDR3, as DNA: TGTGCCAGCAGCTTAGGGGCCACGGCGGGGGTCACCTACAATGAGCAGTTCTTC. Protein sequence: CASSLGATAGVTYNEQFF. The full variable domain, in which reference TRBV7-6 and TRBJ2-1 provide the parts outside the CDR3, is GAGVSQSPRYKVTKRGQDVALRCDPISGHVSLYWYRQALGQGPEFLTYFNYEAQQDKSGLPNDRFSAERPEGSISTLTIQRTEQRDSAMYRCASSLGATAGVTYNEQFFGPGTRLTVL.

This chain joins TRBV5-1 and TRBJ2-5, with a tentative D call TRBD2 (5 bases). Germline lookup yields CDR1 SGHRS and CDR2 YFSETQ. V was pared by 7 bases and J by 2 bases, with 9 bases between. The CDR3 has 12 residues. Here the CDR3 reads CASRDQQETQYF. As DNA, the CDR3 is TGCGCCAGCCGGGATCAACAAGAGACCCAGTACTTC. The full variable domain, its missing parts supplied by reference TRBV5-1 and TRBJ2-5, is KAGVTQTPRYLIKTRGQQVTLSCSPISGHRSVSWYQQTPGQGLQFLFEYFSETQRNKGNFPGRFSGRQFSNSRSEMNVSTLELGDSALYLCASRDQQETQYFGPGTRLLVL.

This chain links TRBV6-5 with TRBJ1-2, with 8 bases lining up with TRBD1. The CDR3 is 13 residues long. Looked up from germline, CDR1 is MNHEY and CDR2 is SVGAGI. V lost 6 bases to trimming and J lost 8 bases; unmatched junction nucleotides: 8. The CDR3 here is CASRGTGRKGYTF. The CDR3 DNA sequence: TGTGCCAGCAGAGGGACAGGTCGGAAAGGCTACACCTTC.

V usage is TRBV4-3 and J usage is TRBJ2-5, with D tentatively TRBD2 (5 bases). The germline V and J ends were trimmed by 1 base and 6 bases, with 15 bases remaining between them. Germline assignment: CDR1 LGHNA and CDR2 YSLEER. The CDR3 consists of 15 residues. CDR3 coding DNA: TGCGCCAGCAGCCAAGTGGCAACCCGAGGGCAGACCCAGTACTTC. It yields the protein CASSQVATRGQTQYF.

The chain has TRBV2 and TRBJ1-2; tentatively, D is TRBD1 (5 bases). V was cut by 8 bases and J by 8 bases, with 30 bases left in between. The germline V gene encodes CDR1 SNHLY and CDR2 FYNNEI. CDR3 length: 17 residues. The CDR3 sequence is CASSLRGTWRTERGYTF. The CDR3 DNA reads as TGTGCCAGCTCACTCCGGGGGACCTGGAGGACCGAAAGGGGCTACACCTTC.

CDR3 sequence reads: CASRPDVAGNTEAFF. For the CDR3, the DNA is TGTGCCAGCAGGCCCGACGTGGCAGGGAACACTGAAGCTTTCTTT. This chain links TRBV6-4 with TRBJ1-1; D unresolved. Trimming stripped 6 bases from V and 1 base from J, with 15 bases between. CDR1 and CDR2 from the germline V gene are MRHNA and SNTAGT. The CDR3 covers 15 residues.

The V gene is TRBV27, the J gene TRBJ2-7; D may be TRBD1 (6 bases). The CDR3 sequence is 16 residues long. Trimming shortened V by 6 bases and J by 2 bases, and 20 bases separated the two germline ends. CDR1 and CDR2 from the germline V gene are MNHEY and SMNVEV (reference sequence). The CDR3: CASRSLGQGHPYEQYF. The CDR3, as DNA: TGTGCCAGCAGATCGCTGGGGCAGGGGCACCCCTACGAGCAGTACTTC.

The chain links TRBV10-1 to TRBJ2-7; D unresolved. This CDR3 spans 14 amino acids. Germline CDR1 is WNHNN and CDR2 is SYGVQD (reference sequence). V lost 4 bases and J lost 3, with 13 bases in between. The CDR3 protein is CASSGNLNSYEQYF. CDR3 DNA: TGCGCCAGCAGTGGGAACCTAAACAGCTACGAGCAGTACTTC.

The V gene is TRBV10-3, the J gene TRBJ1-3, with unresolved D. Germline CDR1 reads ENHRY; CDR2 reads SYGVKD. The CDR3 totals 17 residues. The V gene lost 3 bases and the J gene lost 3 bases, with 18 bases spanning the gap. CDR3 coding DNA: TGTGCCATCAGTGAAGGCCCCCCCAGGTACGATGGAAACACCATATATTTT. As protein: CAISEGPPRYDGNTIYF.

The V gene is TRBV27, the J gene TRBJ2-2; 10 bases line up with TRBD2. The CDR3 is 16 residues long. Trimming cost V 5 bases and J 1 base; bases outside gene matches: 4. Germline CDR1 is MNHEY and CDR2 is SMNVEV (reference sequence). As DNA, the CDR3 is TGTGCCAGCAGTCGTCTAGCGGGGGTGAACACCGGGGAGCTGTTTTTT. Translation: CASSRLAGVNTGELFF.

The chain has TRBV6-5 and TRBJ1-1; D is possibly TRBD1 (6 bases). CDR1 MNHEY and CDR2 SVGAGI come from the germline V gene. The CDR3 length is 13 residues. The V end was cut by 10 bases, the J end by 0 bases, with 12 bases between. Here the CDR3 reads CATRTEMNTEAFF. CDR3 nucleotide sequence: TGTGCCACTCGGACAGAAATGAACACTGAAGCTTTCTTT.

The V call is TRBV6-1, the J call TRBJ1-4; TRBD1 agrees at 9 bases. J gave up 8 bases and V 3 bases, and 10 bases lay outside the gene matches. The CDR3 has 16 residues. From germline, CDR1 is MNHNS and CDR2 SASEGT. The CDR3 loop is CASSDVWGQGWEKLFF. The CDR3 DNA sequence: TGTGCCAGCAGTGATGTTTGGGGACAGGGCTGGGAAAAACTGTTTTTT.

The sample holds a few counts of this clone. The CDR3 DNA follows: TGTGCCAGCAGCCAACAACTAGCGGGGGGGACCCAGTACTTC. This encodes CASSQQLAGGTQYF. The rearrangement joins TRBV14 to TRBJ2-5; 12 nucleotides line up with TRBD2. The V gene's germline CDR1 is SGHDN and CDR2 FVKESK. The junction had 2 bases not matched to a gene; V was cut back by 2 bases and J by 7 bases. This CDR3 spans 14 amino acids.

The chain combines TRBV11-3 with TRBJ2-5; weak D call: TRBD2 (5 bases). CDR1 is SGHNT, CDR2 YENEEA, per germline. This CDR3 contains 12 residues. V lost 1 base, J lost 5 bases, and 5 bases lay in between. The CDR3 loop is CASSLGEETQYF. As DNA, the CDR3 is TGTGCCAGCAGCTTAGGGGAGGAGACCCAGTACTTC.

The CDR3 nucleotides are TGTGCCAGCAGTTACGCCATACAGGGAGGGGCCACTGAAGCTTTCTTT. Translation: CASSYAIQGGATEAFF. This chain links TRBV6-5 with TRBJ1-1; perhaps TRBD1 as D (6 bases). Germline V lookup: CDR1 MNHEY, CDR2 SVGAGI. Trimming took 2 bases from V and 4 from J, leaving 17 bases between them. This CDR3 is 16 amino acids long.